One and the same sample provided the 19 T cell receptor beta chains below, sequenced in a study of shared clonotypes between healthy human individuals. Using immunoSEQ multiplex PCR, the repertoire was profiled, and TCRdb retains in-frame clones only, with some absent. The table lists around 2.5 million clones, roughly 93% of them singletons. The sample consisted of naive CD4+ T cells from PBMCs. Subset described: CD45RA+ positively selected. The receptor set was obtained from a man aged 18 to 30 in good health. Some clones in this sample may be carry-over from other donors' samples.

This rearrangement joins TRBV19 to TRBJ2-1, with D possibly matching TRBD2 (6 bases). The V end lost 1 base, the J end lost 3 bases, and 16 bases lay between the germline ends. The CDR3 is 17 amino acids. The germline V gene has CDR1 LNHDA and CDR2 SQIVND (reference sequence). CDR3 coding DNA: TGTGCCAGTAGTATAGGCGGGACTGGGCGGGGCTACAATGAGCAGTTCTTC. Protein: CASSIGGTGRGYNEQFF.

The chain uses TRBV27 and TRBJ1-1, with no clear D. V was clipped by 3 bases and J by 0 bases, with 14 bases between them. The CDR3 sequence is 16 residues long. Germline lookup yields CDR1 MNHEY and CDR2 SMNVEV (reference sequence). CDR3 sequence: CASSFAGNKMNTEAFF. For the CDR3, the DNA is TGTGCCAGCAGTTTCGCGGGCAACAAAATGAACACTGAAGCTTTCTTT.

A remark on this clone: This may be a read error: a much more frequent sequence differs by one nucleotide. This chain connects TRBV7-6 to TRBJ1-1; weak D call: TRBD1 (5 bases). V was shortened by 3 bases and J by 1 base, with 6 bases between the two germline ends. The CDR3 covers 13 residues. The germline V gene has CDR1 SGHVS and CDR2 FNYEAQ. CDR3 sequence reads: CASSFQGNTEAFF. The CDR3 coding sequence is TGTGCCAGCAGCTTTCAGGGGAACACTGAAGCTTTCTTT.

Comments on this clone: Other DNA variants within this sample encode the same CDR3. The V call is TRBV28, the J call TRBJ1-1; D gene ambiguous. V dropped 7 bases and J dropped 2 bases, with 8 bases sitting between them. Germline V lookup: CDR1 MDHEN, CDR2 SYDVKM. CDR3 length equals 12 residues. This chain's CDR3 is CASTRPNTEAFF. The CDR3 nucleotides read TGTGCCAGCACTCGACCTAACACTGAAGCTTTCTTT.

This clone was seen a handful of times. The same CDR3 also results from other DNA sequences found in this sample. This chain connects TRBV28 to TRBJ1-1; 11 bases are a match to TRBD1. Germline trimming cut 2 bases from V and 11 bases from J; bases unmatched to any gene: 4. Germline V gene lookup returns CDR1 MDHEN and CDR2 SYDVKM. The CDR3 consists of 13 residues. CDR3 loop: CASSLGQGAPAFF. CDR3 in DNA: TGTGCCAGCAGTTTAGGACAGGGGGCCCCGGCTTTCTTT.

V gene TRBV9 combines with J gene TRBJ2-1, with TRBD1 matching 8 bases. This CDR3 has 15 residues. The ends lost 1 base at V and 2 bases at J; junction bases unmatched: 2. In germline, CDR1 is SGDLS, CDR2 YYNGEE. The CDR3 DNA follows: TGTGCCAGCAGCGTACAGGGGGCGACCTACAATGAGCAGTTCTTC. It specifies CASSVQGATYNEQFF.

The chain uses TRBV5-1 and TRBJ1-2; D gene ambiguous. Trimming left V 4 bases short and J 5 bases short, with 15 bases between. The germline V gene encodes CDR1 SGHRS and CDR2 YFSETQ. This CDR3 contains 14 residues. CDR3 region: CASSPQQSGYGYTF. Here the CDR3 DNA reads TGCGCCAGCAGCCCCCAACAATCTGGTTATGGCTACACCTTC. Looking up the rest from reference TRBV5-1 and TRBJ1-2 gives the full variable domain: KAGVTQTPRYLIKTRGQQVTLSCSPISGHRSVSWYQQTPGQGLQFLFEYFSETQRNKGNFPGRFSGRQFSNSRSEMNVSTLELGDSALYLCASSPQQSGYGYTFGSGTRLTVV.

The genes are TRBV7-3 and TRBJ2-5, with 11 bases fitting TRBD1. The CDR3 runs to 13 residues. The germline gives CDR1 SGHTA, CDR2 FQGTGA. With V trimmed by 5 bases and J by 7 bases, 3 bases remained unmatched. The DNA for the CDR3 is TGTGCCAGCAGCCCGGGACAGGGGGTGACCCAGTACTTC. The encoded protein is CASSPGQGVTQYF.

V gene TRBV4-2 combines with J gene TRBJ1-5; D is uncertain. V lost 0 bases to trimming and J lost 4 bases, with 7 bases between them. This CDR3 region has 14 residues. In germline, CDR1 is LGHNA, CDR2 YNFKEQ. This chain's CDR3 is CASSQDLRNQPQHF. In DNA, the CDR3 is TGTGCCAGCAGCCAAGATTTGAGGAATCAGCCCCAGCATTTT.

This CDR3 is CASTRSLGQPNEKLFF. The CDR3 DNA is TGTGCCAGCACCCGCTCTTTGGGACAGCCTAATGAAAAACTGTTTTTT. The gene calls are TRBV5-5 and TRBJ1-4, with 7 bases fitting TRBD1. Germline assignment: CDR1 SGHKS and CDR2 YYEKEE (reference sequence). The junction had 11 bases not matched to a gene; V was cut back by 6 bases and J by 3 bases. The CDR3 runs to 16 residues.

The V and J genes are TRBV15 and TRBJ2-3, with TRBD2 matching 7 bases. The germline V gene has CDR1 LNHNV and CDR2 YYDKDF (reference sequence). The CDR3 is 16 residues long. V shed 0 bases, J shed 1 base, and the junction held 4 bases outside the gene matches. The CDR3 loop reads CATSRDLGGGTDTQYF. Here the CDR3 DNA reads TGTGCCACCAGCAGAGATCTGGGGGGGGGCACAGATACGCAGTATTTT. The full variable domain, rest sourced from reference TRBV15 and TRBJ2-3, is DAMVIQNPRYQVTQFGKPVTLSCSQTLNHNVMYWYQQKSSQAPKLLFHYYDKDFNNEADTPDNFQSRRPNTSFCFLDIRSPGLGDTAMYLCATSRDLGGGTDTQYFGPGTRLTVL.

This sequence joins TRBV7-6 and TRBJ2-3, with 13 bases identical to TRBD2. Germline-derived CDR1 and CDR2 are SGHVS and FNYEAQ. Germline trimming cut 4 bases from V and 6 bases from J; bases unmatched to any gene: 10. The CDR3 sequence is 17 residues long. CDR3 bases: TGTGCCAGCAGCTGGGGGGGGACTAGCGGGATCGGGGATACGCAGTATTTT. Encoded protein: CASSWGGTSGIGDTQYF.

The count of this clone is one. The chain employs TRBV4-1 and TRBJ2-6; TRBD2 agrees at 13 bases. Germline V CDR1 and CDR2: MGHRA, YSYEKL. The trim removed 4 bases at V and 2 bases at J, leaving 11 bases unmatched. The CDR3 runs to 20 residues. CDR3 sequence reads: CASSRAITSGRAPGANVLTF. CDR3 bases: TGCGCCAGCAGCCGAGCGATTACTAGCGGGAGGGCTCCTGGGGCCAACGTCCTGACTTTC.

V and J are TRBV30 and TRBJ1-5; no definite D call. The germline V gene encodes CDR1 GTSNPN and CDR2 SVGIG (reference sequence). The ends were cut back, 4 bases at V and 2 bases at J, with 9 bases in the middle. The CDR3 runs 13 residues. CDR3 in DNA: TGTGCCTGGAATCCCCGGCGCAATCAGCCCCAGCATTTT. It translates to CAWNPRRNQPQHF.

The DNA for the CDR3 is TGTGCCAGCTCACCACGAGGGGTCCTTAGCACAGATACGCAGTATTTT. It codes for CASSPRGVLSTDTQYF. The genes are TRBV18 and TRBJ2-3, with D tentatively TRBD1 or TRBD2 (5 bases each). Germline V CDR1 and CDR2: KGHSH, LQKENI. V gave up 1 base and J gave up 0 bases, with 11 bases separating them. CDR3 length: 16 amino acids.

The J gene is TRBJ2-3, the V gene TRBV11-2; the match to TRBD2 covers 9 bases. The germline gives CDR1 SGHAT, CDR2 FQNNGV. After removal of 1 base from V and 0 bases from J, the junction contained 2 bases not matched to a gene. This CDR3 contains 16 residues. This chain's CDR3 is CASSLVLAGSTDTQYF. The CDR3 DNA sequence: TGTGCCAGCAGCTTAGTCCTAGCGGGAAGCACAGATACGCAGTATTTT.

In its sample, this clone was seen once. DNA of the CDR3: TGTGCCAGCAGACCCCGGGAATTATCTAGCACAGATACGCAGTATTTT. This encodes CASRPRELSSTDTQYF. This chain uses TRBV21-1 with TRBJ2-3; the D call TRBD2 from the table was never checked on the DNA. TRBV21-1 is designated a pseudogene. The CDR3 loop spans 16 amino acids.

V gene TRBV5-1 combines with J gene TRBJ2-5; 7 nucleotides match TRBD1. The J call may be wrong; the DNA end is better matched by TRBJ2-7. The CDR3 spans 14 residues. The germline V gene encodes CDR1 SGHRS and CDR2 YFSETQ. The CDR3 loop is CASSLGQGYYEQYF. DNA of the CDR3: TGCGCCAGCAGCTTGGGACAGGGATACTACGAGCAGTACTTC.

This sequence joins TRBV5-1 and TRBJ2-3; D tentatively reads TRBD1 or TRBD2 (5 bases each). CDR1 and CDR2 (germline): SGHRS, YFSETQ. This CDR3 is built from 13 residues. Between the trimmed V and J ends, which lost 4 bases and 3 bases, there was a span of 9 bases. CDR3 in DNA: TGCGCCAGCAGCGTCGGGACGACAGATACGCAGTATTTT. It yields the protein CASSVGTTDTQYF.